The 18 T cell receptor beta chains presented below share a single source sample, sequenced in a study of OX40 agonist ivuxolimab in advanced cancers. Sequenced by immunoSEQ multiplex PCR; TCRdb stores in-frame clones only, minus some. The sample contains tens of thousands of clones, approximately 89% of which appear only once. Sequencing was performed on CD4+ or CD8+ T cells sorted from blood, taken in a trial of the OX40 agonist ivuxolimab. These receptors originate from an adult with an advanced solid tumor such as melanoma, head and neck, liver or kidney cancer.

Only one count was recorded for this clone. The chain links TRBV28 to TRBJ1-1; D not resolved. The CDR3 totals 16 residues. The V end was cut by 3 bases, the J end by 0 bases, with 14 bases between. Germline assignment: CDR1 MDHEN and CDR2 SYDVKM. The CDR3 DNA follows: TGTGCCAGCAGTTTCGACGGACTAACCATGAACACTGAAGCTTTCTTT. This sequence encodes CASSFDGLTMNTEAFF.

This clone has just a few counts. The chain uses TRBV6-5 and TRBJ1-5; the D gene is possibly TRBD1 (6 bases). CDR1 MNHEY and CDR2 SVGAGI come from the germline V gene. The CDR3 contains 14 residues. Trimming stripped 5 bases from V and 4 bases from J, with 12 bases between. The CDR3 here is CASSTGHSNQPQHF. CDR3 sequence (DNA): TGTGCCAGCAGTACGGGACATAGTAATCAGCCCCAGCATTTT.

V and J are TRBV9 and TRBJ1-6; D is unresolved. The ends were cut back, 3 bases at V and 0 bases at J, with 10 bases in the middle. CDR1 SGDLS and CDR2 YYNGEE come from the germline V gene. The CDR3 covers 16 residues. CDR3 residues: CASSEGSDSYNSPLHF. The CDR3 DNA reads TGTGCCAGCAGCGAAGGTAGCGACTCCTATAATTCACCCCTCCACTTT.

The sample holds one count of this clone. The CDR3 spells CASSPKGAGAYNSPLHF. CDR3 sequence (DNA): TGCGCCAGCAGCCCGAAAGGAGCTGGCGCCTATAATTCACCCCTCCACTTT. The chain couples TRBV4-1 to TRBJ1-6; D is ambiguous. This CDR3 region has 17 residues. Trimming took 4 bases from V and 2 from J, leaving 15 bases between them. The germline V gene encodes CDR1 MGHRA and CDR2 YSYEKL.

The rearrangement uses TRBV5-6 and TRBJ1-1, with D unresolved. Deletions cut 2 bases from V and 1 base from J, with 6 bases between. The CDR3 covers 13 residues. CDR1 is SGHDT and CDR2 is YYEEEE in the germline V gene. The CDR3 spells CASSFTANTEAFF. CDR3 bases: TGTGCCAGCAGCTTTACCGCGAACACTGAAGCTTTCTTT.

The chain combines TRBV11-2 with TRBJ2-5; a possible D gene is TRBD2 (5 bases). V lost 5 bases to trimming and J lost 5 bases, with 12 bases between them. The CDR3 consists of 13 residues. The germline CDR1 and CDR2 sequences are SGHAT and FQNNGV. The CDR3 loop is CASSPQEAETQYF. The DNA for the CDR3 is TGTGCCAGCAGCCCCCAGGAGGCCGAGACCCAGTACTTC.

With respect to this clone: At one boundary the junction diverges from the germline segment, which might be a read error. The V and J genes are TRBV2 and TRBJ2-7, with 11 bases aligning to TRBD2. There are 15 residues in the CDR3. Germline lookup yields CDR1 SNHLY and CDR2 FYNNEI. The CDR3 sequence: CASSPGLADTYGQYF. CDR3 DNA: TGTGCCAGCAGTCCGGGACTAGCGGATACCTACGGGCAGTACTTC.

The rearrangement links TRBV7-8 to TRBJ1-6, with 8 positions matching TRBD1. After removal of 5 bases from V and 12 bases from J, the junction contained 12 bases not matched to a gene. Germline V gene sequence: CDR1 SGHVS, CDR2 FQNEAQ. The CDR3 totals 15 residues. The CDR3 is CASSTGQGLLLPLHF. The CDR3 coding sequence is TGTGCCAGCAGCACTGGACAGGGTCTTCTTTTACCCCTCCACTTT. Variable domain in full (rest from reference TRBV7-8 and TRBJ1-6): GAGVSQSPRYKVAKRGQDVALRCDPISGHVSLFWYQQALGQGPEFLTYFQNEAQLDKSGLPSDRFFAERPEGSVSTLKIQRTQQEDSAVYLCASSTGQGLLLPLHFGNGTRLTVT.

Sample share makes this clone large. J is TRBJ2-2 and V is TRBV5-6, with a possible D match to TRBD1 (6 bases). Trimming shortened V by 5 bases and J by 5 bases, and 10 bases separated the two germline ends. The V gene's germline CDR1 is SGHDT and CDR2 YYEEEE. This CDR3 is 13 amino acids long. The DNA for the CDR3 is TGTGCCAGCAGGAGGGGGAGAACCGGGGAGCTGTTTTTT. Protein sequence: CASRRGRTGELFF.

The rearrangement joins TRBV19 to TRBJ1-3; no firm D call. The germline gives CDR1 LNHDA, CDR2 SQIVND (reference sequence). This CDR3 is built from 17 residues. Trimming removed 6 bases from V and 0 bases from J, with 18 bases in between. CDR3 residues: CASSLLTSKSSGNTIYF. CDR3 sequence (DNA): TGTGCCAGTAGCCTCCTAACCTCTAAAAGCTCTGGAAACACCATATATTTT.

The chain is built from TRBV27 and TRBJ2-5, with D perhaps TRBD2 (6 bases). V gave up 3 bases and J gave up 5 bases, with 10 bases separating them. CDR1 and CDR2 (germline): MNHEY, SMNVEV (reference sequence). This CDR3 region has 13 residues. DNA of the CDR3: TGTGCCAGCAGTTTGACTAGTTTTGAGACCCAGTACTTC. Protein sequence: CASSLTSFETQYF.

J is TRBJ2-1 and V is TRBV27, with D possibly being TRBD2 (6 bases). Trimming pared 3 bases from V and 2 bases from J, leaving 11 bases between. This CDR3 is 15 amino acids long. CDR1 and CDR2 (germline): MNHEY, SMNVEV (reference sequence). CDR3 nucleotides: TGTGCCAGCAGTTTTGGGACTCCGACCTACAATGAGCAGTTCTTC. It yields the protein CASSFGTPTYNEQFF.

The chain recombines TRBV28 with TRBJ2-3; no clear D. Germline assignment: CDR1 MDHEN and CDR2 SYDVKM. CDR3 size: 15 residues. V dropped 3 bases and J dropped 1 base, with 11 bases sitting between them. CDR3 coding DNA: TGTGCCAGCAGTTTTAGTAGCCCGGGCACAGATACGCAGTATTTT. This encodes CASSFSSPGTDTQYF.

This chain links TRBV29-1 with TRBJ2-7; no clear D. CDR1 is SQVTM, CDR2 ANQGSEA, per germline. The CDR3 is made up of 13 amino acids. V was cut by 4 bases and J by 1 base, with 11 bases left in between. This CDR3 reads CSVAHPASYEQYF. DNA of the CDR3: TGCAGCGTTGCACATCCGGCGTCCTACGAGCAGTACTTC.

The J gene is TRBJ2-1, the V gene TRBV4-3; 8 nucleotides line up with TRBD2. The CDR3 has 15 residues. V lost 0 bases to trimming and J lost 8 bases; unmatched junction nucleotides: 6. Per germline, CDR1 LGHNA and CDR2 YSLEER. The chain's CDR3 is CASSQDRGLGYEQFF. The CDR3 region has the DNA TGCGCCAGCAGCCAAGATCGGGGACTAGGCTATGAGCAGTTCTTC.

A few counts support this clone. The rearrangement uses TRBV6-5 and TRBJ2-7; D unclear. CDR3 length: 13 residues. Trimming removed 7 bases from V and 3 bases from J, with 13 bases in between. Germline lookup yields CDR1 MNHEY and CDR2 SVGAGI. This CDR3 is CASTLSGHYEQYF. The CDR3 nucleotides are TGTGCCAGCACCCTTTCCGGCCACTACGAGCAGTACTTC.

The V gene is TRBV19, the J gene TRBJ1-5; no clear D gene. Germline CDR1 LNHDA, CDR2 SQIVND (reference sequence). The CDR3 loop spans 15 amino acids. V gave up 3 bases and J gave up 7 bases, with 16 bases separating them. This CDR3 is CASSIDLWVSQPQHF. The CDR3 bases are TGTGCCAGTAGTATTGATCTTTGGGTTTCCCAGCCCCAGCATTTT.

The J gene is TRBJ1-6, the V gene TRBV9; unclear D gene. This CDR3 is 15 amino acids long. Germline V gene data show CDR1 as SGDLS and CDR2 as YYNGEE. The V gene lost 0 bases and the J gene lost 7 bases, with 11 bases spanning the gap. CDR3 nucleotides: TGTGCCAGCAGCGTAGGCGGGCTAATCAATTCACCCCTCCACTTT. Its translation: CASSVGGLINSPLHF.